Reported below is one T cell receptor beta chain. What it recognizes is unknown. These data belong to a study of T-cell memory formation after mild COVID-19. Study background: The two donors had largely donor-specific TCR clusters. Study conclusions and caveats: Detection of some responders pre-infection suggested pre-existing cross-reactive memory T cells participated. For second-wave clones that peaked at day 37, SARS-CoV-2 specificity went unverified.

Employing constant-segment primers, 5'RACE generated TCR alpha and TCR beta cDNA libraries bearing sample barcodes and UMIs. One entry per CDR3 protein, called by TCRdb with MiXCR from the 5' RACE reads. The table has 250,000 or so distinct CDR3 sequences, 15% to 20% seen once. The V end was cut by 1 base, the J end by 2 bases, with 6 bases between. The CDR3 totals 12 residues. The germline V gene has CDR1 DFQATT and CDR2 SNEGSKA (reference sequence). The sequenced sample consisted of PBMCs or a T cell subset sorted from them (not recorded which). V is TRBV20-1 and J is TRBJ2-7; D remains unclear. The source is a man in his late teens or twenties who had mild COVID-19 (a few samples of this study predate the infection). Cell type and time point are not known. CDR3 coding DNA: TGCAGTGCTAGAGTTATAGCCTACGAGCAGTACTTC. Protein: CSARVIAYEQYF.